This TCR beta chain came from a study of cytotoxic CD8 clonotypes in ibrutinib-treated CLL. Whole-study context: Samples yielded averages of some 250,000 productive templates and 94,082 productive rearrangements.

Whole-study results and caveats: Clonality increased at ibrutinib response, then returned toward baseline at progression.

Assay: immunoSEQ multiplex PCR; the TCRdb copy retains only in-frame clones and omits some. The table has around 250,000 clones, roughly 70% seen once; the top ten hold approximately 15%. Note on this clone: The antigen is not known.

There are 8 residues in the CDR3. Germline-derived CDR1 and CDR2 are DFQATT and SNEGSKA (reference sequence). This receptor was taken from a human donor with chronic lymphocytic leukemia. The chain uses TRBV20-1 and TRBJ2-1; D is possibly TRBD2 (6 bases). Here the sequenced sample was PBMCs, taken after 24 months of ibrutinib treatment. CDR3 loop: CRGGEQFF. The CDR3 DNA reads TGCAGGGGGGGTGAGCAGTTCTTC.